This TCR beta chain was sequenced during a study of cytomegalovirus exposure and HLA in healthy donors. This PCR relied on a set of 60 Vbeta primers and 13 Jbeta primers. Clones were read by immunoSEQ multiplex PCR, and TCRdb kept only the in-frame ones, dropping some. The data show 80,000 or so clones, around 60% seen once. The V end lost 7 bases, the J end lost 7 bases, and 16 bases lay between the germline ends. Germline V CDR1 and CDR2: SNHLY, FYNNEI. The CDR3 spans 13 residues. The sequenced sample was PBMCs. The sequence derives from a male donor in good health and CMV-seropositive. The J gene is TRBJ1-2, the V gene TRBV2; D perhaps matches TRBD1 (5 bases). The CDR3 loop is CASISTTDIGYTF. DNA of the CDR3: TGTGCCAGCATAAGTACGACAGACATTGGCTACACCTTC.